The 18 T cell receptor beta chains reported below all come from one sample, sequenced in a study of early stage breast cancer tumors. The assay was immunoSEQ multiplex PCR, and TCRdb's table has in-frame clones only and misses some. Of 25,000 to 35,000 clones listed, around 50% are singletons. Input material: breast tumor tissue. The receptors derive from a person between 50 and 60 years old with breast cancer.

The V and J genes are TRBV4-2 and TRBJ2-7; TRBD1 aligns across 7 bases. Germline V gene lookup returns CDR1 LGHNA and CDR2 YNFKEQ. The V segment lost 1 base and the J segment 3 bases; nucleotides outside the gene matches: 6. CDR3 size: 15 residues. CDR3 protein: CASSQGGTEGYEQYF. Here the CDR3 DNA reads TGTGCCAGCAGCCAAGGGGGGACAGAGGGCTACGAGCAGTACTTC.

V and J are TRBV11-1 and TRBJ2-3; TRBD2 matches 9 bases. CDR3 length: 14 amino acids. From germline, CDR1 is SGHAT and CDR2 FQDESV (reference sequence). Losses at the gene ends were 5 bases for V and 6 bases for J; bases not matched to a gene: 6. The CDR3 DNA reads as TGTGCCAGCAGCCGACTAGCGGAGGGGGATACGCAGTATTTT. The encoded protein is CASSRLAEGDTQYF.

The chain is built from TRBV5-1 and TRBJ1-1; 7 positions match TRBD1. The ends lost 4 bases at V and 1 base at J; junction bases unmatched: 4. The CDR3 totals 14 residues. Germline CDR1 reads SGHRS; CDR2 reads YFSETQ. CDR3 DNA sequence: TGCGCCAGCAGCGAAGGGGGCGCGAACACTGAAGCTTTCTTT. Its translation: CASSEGGANTEAFF.

V usage is TRBV7-2 and J usage is TRBJ2-1; 8 nucleotides line up with TRBD2. Losses at the gene ends were 5 bases for V and 5 bases for J; bases not matched to a gene: 8. This CDR3 is built from 15 residues. CDR1 is SGHTA, CDR2 FQGNSA, per germline. DNA of the CDR3: TGTGCCAGCAGCCTAACCCTAGCGGGTCACAATGAGCAGTTCTTC. The encoded protein is CASSLTLAGHNEQFF.

Only a few counts were recorded for this clone. V is TRBV5-6 and J is TRBJ2-1; 10 nucleotides match TRBD2. CDR1 and CDR2 (germline): SGHDT, YYEEEE. Trimming at V came to 4 bases and at J to 6 bases, leaving 7 bases not matched to a gene. The CDR3 sequence is 15 residues long. The CDR3 is CASSELAGEVNEQFF. CDR3 DNA sequence: TGTGCCAGCAGCGAGCTAGCGGGAGAGGTCAATGAGCAGTTCTTC.

V is TRBV7-8 and J is TRBJ1-5, with a tentative D call TRBD1 (5 bases). V was cut by 1 base and J by 5 bases, with 9 bases left in between. The germline V gene has CDR1 SGHVS and CDR2 FQNEAQ. CDR3 length: 14 amino acids. The CDR3 loop reads CASSLVAGYQPQHF. CDR3 DNA sequence: TGTGCCAGCAGCTTAGTGGCAGGGTATCAGCCCCAGCATTTT.

Relative to its sample, this clone is medium-sized. The V call is TRBV19, the J call TRBJ2-5; tentatively, D is TRBD1 (6 bases). The V and J ends lost 1 base and 1 base respectively, with 13 bases between them. CDR1 is LNHDA and CDR2 is SQIVND in the germline V gene (reference sequence). The CDR3 runs to 16 residues. The CDR3 loop reads CASSIAGVGGQETQYF. The DNA of the CDR3 is TGTGCCAGTAGTATAGCGGGTGTAGGGGGCCAAGAGACCCAGTACTTC.

The chain uses TRBV15 and TRBJ2-3; D remains ambiguous. The CDR3 is 16 amino acids. Germline V gives CDR1 LNHNV, CDR2 YYDKDF (reference sequence). Trimming took 3 bases from V and 2 from J, leaving 15 bases between them. CDR3 sequence (DNA): TGTGCCACCAGCAGGGGCTGGCGAGCCTACACAGATACGCAGTATTTT. It specifies CATSRGWRAYTDTQYF.

Details on this clone: The same CDR3 is also encoded by other DNA sequences in this sample. The rearrangement joins TRBV7-8 to TRBJ2-7; 7 nucleotides match TRBD1. Losses at the gene ends were 3 bases for V and 3 bases for J; bases not matched to a gene: 2. CDR1 SGHVS and CDR2 FQNEAQ come from the germline V gene. The length of the CDR3 is 13 residues. DNA for the CDR3: TGTGCCAGCAGCTTGGGACAGATCTACGAGCAGTACTTC. Translation: CASSLGQIYEQYF. Full variable domain (outside the CDR3, taken from reference TRBV7-8 and TRBJ2-7): GAGVSQSPRYKVAKRGQDVALRCDPISGHVSLFWYQQALGQGPEFLTYFQNEAQLDKSGLPSDRFFAERPEGSVSTLKIQRTQQEDSAVYLCASSLGQIYEQYFGPGTRLTVT.

V and J are TRBV19 and TRBJ2-7, with D perhaps given as TRBD1 or TRBD2 (6 bases each). The germline CDR1 and CDR2 sequences are LNHDA and SQIVND (reference sequence). The CDR3 has 15 residues. Trimming pared 3 bases from V and 3 bases from J, leaving 15 bases between. DNA for the CDR3: TGTGCCAGTAGTATCGCCAGAGGAGGGGGCTACGAGCAGTACTTC. Translating it yields CASSIARGGGYEQYF.

The V and J genes are TRBV19 and TRBJ1-2; D remains unclear. The V and J ends lost 3 bases and 5 bases respectively, with 16 bases between them. The CDR3 extends over 15 amino acids. The V gene's germline CDR1 is LNHDA and CDR2 SQIVND (reference sequence). In DNA, the CDR3 is TGTGCCAGTAGTATCTCCGGAGAGGGCGCTTATGGCTACACCTTC. This gives the protein CASSISGEGAYGYTF.

This clone has just one count. Other DNA sequences of this sample code for an identical CDR3. The chain employs TRBV18 and TRBJ2-5, with D possibly called TRBD1 or TRBD2 (5 bases each). Germline assignment: CDR1 KGHSH and CDR2 LQKENI. This CDR3 is 14 amino acids long. V was cut by 3 bases and J by 2 bases, with 10 bases left in between. The CDR3 loop reads CASSPGTEQETQYF. Written as DNA, the CDR3 is TGTGCCAGCTCACCCGGGACGGAGCAAGAGACCCAGTACTTC.

The chain links TRBV5-6 to TRBJ1-5; 7 nucleotides match TRBD1. Per the germline V gene, CDR1 is SGHDT and CDR2 is YYEEEE. This CDR3 has 12 amino acids. V dropped 3 bases and J dropped 7; count of bases not matched to a gene: 1. The CDR3 sequence: CASSSQGQPQHF. The DNA of the CDR3 is TGTGCCAGCAGCTCACAGGGGCAGCCCCAGCATTTT.

The rearrangement joins TRBV6-4 to TRBJ2-1, with 8 bases matching TRBD1. There are 15 residues in the CDR3. Germline values: CDR1 MRHNA, CDR2 SNTAGT. J gave up 5 bases and V 6 bases, and 9 bases lay outside the gene matches. The chain's CDR3 is CASSTGTGDNNEQFF. CDR3 DNA: TGTGCCAGCAGCACCGGGACAGGAGATAACAATGAGCAGTTCTTC.

This sequence joins TRBV7-9 and TRBJ1-6; D remains unclear. Germline CDR1 reads SEHNR; CDR2 reads FQNEAQ (reference sequence). V was trimmed by 4 bases and J by 7 bases, leaving 17 bases between them. The length of the CDR3 is 16 residues. The CDR3 nucleotides are TGTGCCAGCAGCTCCTACCCTGGATACGCGAATTCACCCCTCCACTTT. It is translated as CASSSYPGYANSPLHF.

The chain combines TRBV27 with TRBJ2-2; TRBD2 agrees at 13 bases. V lost 6 bases and J lost 9; bases outside the gene matches: 7. CDR3 length equals 15 residues. CDR1 is MNHEY, CDR2 SMNVEV, per germline (reference sequence). Here the CDR3 DNA reads TGTGCCAGCAGGGGGACTAGCGGGGTACACCGGGAGCTGTTTTTT. It encodes CASRGTSGVHRELFF.

The CDR3: CASSMRENTEAFF. In DNA, the CDR3 is TGTGCCAGTAGTATGAGAGAGAACACTGAAGCTTTCTTT. The rearrangement joins TRBV19 to TRBJ1-1; unclear D gene. CDR1 and CDR2 from the germline V gene are LNHDA and SQIVND (reference sequence). Trimming shortened V by 3 bases and J by 1 base, and 6 bases separated the two germline ends. There are 13 residues in the CDR3.

This clone was seen once. The chain recombines TRBV19 with TRBJ2-5, with 13 bases matching TRBD2. J gave up 5 bases and V 4 bases, and 7 bases lay outside the gene matches. The CDR3 has 16 residues. The germline gives CDR1 LNHDA, CDR2 SQIVND (reference sequence). The CDR3 loop is CASSKGLAGEGETQYF. For the CDR3, the DNA is TGTGCCAGTAGTAAAGGACTAGCGGGAGAGGGTGAGACCCAGTACTTC.